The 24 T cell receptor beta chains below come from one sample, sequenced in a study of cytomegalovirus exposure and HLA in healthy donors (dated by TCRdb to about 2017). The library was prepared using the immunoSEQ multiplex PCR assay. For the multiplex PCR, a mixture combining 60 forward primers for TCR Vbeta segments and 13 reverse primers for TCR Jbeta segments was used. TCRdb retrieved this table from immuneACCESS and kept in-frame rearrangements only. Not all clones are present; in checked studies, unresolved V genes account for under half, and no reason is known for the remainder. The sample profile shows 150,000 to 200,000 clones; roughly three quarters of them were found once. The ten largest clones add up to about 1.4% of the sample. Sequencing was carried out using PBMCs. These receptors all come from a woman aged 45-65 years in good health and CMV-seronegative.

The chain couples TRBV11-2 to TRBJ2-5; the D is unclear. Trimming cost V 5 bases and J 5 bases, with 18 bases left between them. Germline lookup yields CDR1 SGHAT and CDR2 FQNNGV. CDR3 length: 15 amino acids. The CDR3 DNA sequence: TGTGCCAGCAGCATAACACGACTCGACCGGGAGACCCAGTACTTC. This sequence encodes CASSITRLDRETQYF. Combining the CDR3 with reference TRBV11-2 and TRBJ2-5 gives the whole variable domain EAGVAQSPRYKIIEKRQSVAFWCNPISGHATLYWYQQILGQGPKLLIQFQNNGVVDDSQLPKDRFSAERLKGVDSTLKIQPAKLEDSAVYLCASSITRLDRETQYFGPGTRLLVL.

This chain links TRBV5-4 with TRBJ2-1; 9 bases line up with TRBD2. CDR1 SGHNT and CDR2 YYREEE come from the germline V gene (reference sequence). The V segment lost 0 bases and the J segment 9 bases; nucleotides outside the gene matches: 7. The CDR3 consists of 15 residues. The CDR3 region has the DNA TGTGCCAGCAGCTTGGGGGCGGGGGGGCTCGGTGAGCAGTTCTTC. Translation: CASSLGAGGLGEQFF.

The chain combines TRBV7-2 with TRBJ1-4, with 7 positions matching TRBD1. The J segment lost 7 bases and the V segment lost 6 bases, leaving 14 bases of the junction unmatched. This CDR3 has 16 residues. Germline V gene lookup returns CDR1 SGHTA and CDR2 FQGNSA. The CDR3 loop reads CASSLTSTGRREKLFF. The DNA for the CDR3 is TGTGCCAGCAGTTTGACTTCGACAGGGAGGCGTGAAAAACTGTTTTTT.

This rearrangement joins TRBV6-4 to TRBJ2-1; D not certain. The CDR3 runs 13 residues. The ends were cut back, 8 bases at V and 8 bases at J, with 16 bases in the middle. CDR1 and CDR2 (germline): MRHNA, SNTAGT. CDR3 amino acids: CASGGASRDEQFF. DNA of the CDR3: TGTGCCAGCGGTGGTGCTAGTAGAGATGAGCAGTTCTTC.

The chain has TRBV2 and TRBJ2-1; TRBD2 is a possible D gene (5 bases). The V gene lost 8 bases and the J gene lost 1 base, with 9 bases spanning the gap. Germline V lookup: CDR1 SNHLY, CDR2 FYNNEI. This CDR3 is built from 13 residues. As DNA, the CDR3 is TGTGCCAGCGGGAGAGAATCCTACAATGAGCAGTTCTTC. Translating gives CASGRESYNEQFF. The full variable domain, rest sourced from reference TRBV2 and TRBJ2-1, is EPEVTQTPSHQVTQMGQEVILRCVPISNHLYFYWYRQILGQKVEFLVSFYNNEISEKSEIFDDQFSVERPDGSNFTLKIRSTKLEDSAMYFCASGRESYNEQFFGPGTRLTVL.

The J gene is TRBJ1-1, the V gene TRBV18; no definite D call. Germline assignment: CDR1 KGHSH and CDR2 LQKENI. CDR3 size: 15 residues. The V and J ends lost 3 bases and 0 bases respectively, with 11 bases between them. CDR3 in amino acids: CASSPPGAMNTEAFF. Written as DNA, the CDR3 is TGTGCCAGCTCACCTCCGGGAGCCATGAACACTGAAGCTTTCTTT.

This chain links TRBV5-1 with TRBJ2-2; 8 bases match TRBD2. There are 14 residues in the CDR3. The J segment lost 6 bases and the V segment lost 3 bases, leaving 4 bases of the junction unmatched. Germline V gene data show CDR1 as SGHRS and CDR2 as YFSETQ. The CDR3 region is CASSWAGGPGELFF. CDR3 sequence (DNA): TGCGCCAGCAGCTGGGCGGGGGGCCCCGGGGAGCTGTTTTTT.

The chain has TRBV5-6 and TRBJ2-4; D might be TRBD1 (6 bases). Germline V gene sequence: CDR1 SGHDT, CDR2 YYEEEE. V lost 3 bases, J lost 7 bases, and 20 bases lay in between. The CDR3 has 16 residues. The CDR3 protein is CASSSPWTEGTNIQYF. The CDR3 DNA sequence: TGTGCCAGCAGCTCGCCCTGGACAGAGGGGACGAACATTCAGTACTTC.

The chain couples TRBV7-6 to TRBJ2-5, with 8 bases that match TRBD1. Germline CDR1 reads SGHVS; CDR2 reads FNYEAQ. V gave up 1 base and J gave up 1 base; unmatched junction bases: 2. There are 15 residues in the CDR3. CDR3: CASSLVTGAQETQYF. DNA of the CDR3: TGTGCCAGCAGCTTAGTGACAGGGGCCCAAGAGACCCAGTACTTC.

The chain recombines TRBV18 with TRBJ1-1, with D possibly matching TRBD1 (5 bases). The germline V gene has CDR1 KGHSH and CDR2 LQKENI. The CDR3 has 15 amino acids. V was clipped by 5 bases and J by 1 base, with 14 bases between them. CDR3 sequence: CASSDNPGGNTEAFF. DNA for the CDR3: TGTGCCAGCTCAGATAATCCGGGGGGGAACACTGAAGCTTTCTTT.

The CDR3 region has the DNA TGTGCCAGCAGCTTAAGACTACAGGGACCGACCTACGAGCAGTACTTC. It codes for CASSLRLQGPTYEQYF. The chain uses TRBV7-2 and TRBJ2-7; weak D call: TRBD1 (6 bases). Germline CDR1 SGHTA, CDR2 FQGNSA. The germline V and J ends were trimmed by 2 bases and 2 bases, with 16 bases remaining between them. The CDR3 is 16 residues long.

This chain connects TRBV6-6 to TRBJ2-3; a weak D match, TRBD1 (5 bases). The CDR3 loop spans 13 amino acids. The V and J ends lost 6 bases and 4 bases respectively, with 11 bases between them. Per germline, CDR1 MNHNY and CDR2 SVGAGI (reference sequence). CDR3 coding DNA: TGTGCCAGCAGCTCAGGGTTTCCAGATACGCAGTATTTT. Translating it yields CASSSGFPDTQYF.

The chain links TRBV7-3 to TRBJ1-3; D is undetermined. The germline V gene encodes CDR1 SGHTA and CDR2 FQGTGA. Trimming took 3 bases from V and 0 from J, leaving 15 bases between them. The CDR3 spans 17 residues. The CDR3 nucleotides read TGTGCCAGCAGCTTTTGGGGAGGGCCGACCTCTGGAAACACCATATATTTT. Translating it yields CASSFWGGPTSGNTIYF.

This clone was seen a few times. The CDR3 spells CASTLGGGNQPQHF. In nucleotides, the CDR3 is TGTGCCAGCACCCTAGGCGGGGGCAATCAGCCCCAGCATTTT. The V call is TRBV2, the J call TRBJ1-5; D gene ambiguous. CDR1 and CDR2 from the germline V gene are SNHLY and FYNNEI. The V gene lost 7 bases and the J gene lost 2 bases, with 12 bases spanning the gap. The CDR3 has 14 residues.

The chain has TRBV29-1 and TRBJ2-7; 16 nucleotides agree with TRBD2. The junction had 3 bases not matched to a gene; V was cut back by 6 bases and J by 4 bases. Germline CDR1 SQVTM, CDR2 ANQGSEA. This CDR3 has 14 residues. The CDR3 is CSVSGLAGGYEQYF. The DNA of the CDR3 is TGCAGCGTATCGGGACTAGCGGGGGGGTACGAGCAGTACTTC.

CDR3 coding DNA: TGTGCCAGTAGTATAGGGGTAGCCGTGAGCACAGATACGCAGTATTTT. This codes for CASSIGVAVSTDTQYF. The genes are TRBV19 and TRBJ2-3; D gene unclear. Germline-derived CDR1 and CDR2 are LNHDA and SQIVND (reference sequence). The CDR3 is 16 amino acids. Deletions cut 1 base from V and 0 bases from J, with 11 bases between.

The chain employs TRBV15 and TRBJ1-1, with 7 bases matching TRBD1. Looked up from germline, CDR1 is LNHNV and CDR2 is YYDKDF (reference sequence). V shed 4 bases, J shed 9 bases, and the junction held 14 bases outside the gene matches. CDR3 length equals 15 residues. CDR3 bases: TGTGCCACCAGCATTGGGACAGCTCAGATGAACCAAGCTTTCTTT. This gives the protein CATSIGTAQMNQAFF.

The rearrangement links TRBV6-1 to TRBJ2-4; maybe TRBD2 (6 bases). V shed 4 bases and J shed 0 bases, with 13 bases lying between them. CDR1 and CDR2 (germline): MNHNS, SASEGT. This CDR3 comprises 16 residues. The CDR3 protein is CASSGSGVPAKNIQYF. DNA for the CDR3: TGTGCCAGCAGTGGGTCGGGGGTCCCAGCCAAAAACATTCAGTACTTC.

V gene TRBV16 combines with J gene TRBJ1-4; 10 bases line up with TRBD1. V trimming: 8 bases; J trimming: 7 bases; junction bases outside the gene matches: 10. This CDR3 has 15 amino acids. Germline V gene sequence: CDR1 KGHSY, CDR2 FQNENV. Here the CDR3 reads CASAPTGGRGEKLFF. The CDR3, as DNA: TGTGCCAGCGCGCCGACAGGGGGCCGAGGTGAAAAACTGTTTTTT. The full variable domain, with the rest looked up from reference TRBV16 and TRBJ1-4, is GEEVAQTPKHLVRGEGQKAKLYCAPIKGHSYVFWYQQVLKNEFKFLISFQNENVFDETGMPKERFSAKCLPNSPCSLEIQATKLEDSAVYFCASAPTGGRGEKLFFGSGTQLSVL.

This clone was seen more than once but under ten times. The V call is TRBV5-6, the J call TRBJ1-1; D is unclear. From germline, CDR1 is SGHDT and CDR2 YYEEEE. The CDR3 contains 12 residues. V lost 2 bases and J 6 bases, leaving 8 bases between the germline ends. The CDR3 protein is CASSFPDSEAFF. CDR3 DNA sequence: TGTGCCAGCAGCTTCCCAGACTCTGAAGCTTTCTTT.

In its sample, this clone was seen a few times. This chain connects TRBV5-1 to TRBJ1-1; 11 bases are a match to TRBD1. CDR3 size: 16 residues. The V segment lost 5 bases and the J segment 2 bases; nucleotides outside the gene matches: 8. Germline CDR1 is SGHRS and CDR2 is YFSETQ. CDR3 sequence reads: CASSVLGTGGNTEAFF. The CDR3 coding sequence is TGCGCCAGCAGTGTTCTCGGGACAGGGGGAAACACTGAAGCTTTCTTT.

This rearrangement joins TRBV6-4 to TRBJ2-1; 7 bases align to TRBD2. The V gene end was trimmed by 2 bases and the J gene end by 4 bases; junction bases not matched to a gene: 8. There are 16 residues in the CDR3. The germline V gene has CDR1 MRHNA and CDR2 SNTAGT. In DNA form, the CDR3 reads TGTGCCAGCAGTGACGTTTTCCGGGAGGCTTACAATGAGCAGTTCTTC. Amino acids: CASSDVFREAYNEQFF.

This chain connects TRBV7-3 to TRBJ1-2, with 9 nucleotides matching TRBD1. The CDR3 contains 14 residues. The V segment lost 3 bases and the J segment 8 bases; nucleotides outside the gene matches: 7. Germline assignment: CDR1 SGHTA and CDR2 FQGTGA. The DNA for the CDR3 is TGTGCCAGCAGCTTGGGACAGGGAGCTTTCGGCTACACCTTC. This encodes CASSLGQGAFGYTF.

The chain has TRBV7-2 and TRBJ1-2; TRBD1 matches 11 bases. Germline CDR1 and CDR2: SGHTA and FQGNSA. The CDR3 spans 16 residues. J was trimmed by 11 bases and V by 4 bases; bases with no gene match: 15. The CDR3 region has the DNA TGTGCCAGCAGCTCGGGACAGGGGGACAGGCGGTTTAGATACACCTTC. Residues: CASSSGQGDRRFRYTF.